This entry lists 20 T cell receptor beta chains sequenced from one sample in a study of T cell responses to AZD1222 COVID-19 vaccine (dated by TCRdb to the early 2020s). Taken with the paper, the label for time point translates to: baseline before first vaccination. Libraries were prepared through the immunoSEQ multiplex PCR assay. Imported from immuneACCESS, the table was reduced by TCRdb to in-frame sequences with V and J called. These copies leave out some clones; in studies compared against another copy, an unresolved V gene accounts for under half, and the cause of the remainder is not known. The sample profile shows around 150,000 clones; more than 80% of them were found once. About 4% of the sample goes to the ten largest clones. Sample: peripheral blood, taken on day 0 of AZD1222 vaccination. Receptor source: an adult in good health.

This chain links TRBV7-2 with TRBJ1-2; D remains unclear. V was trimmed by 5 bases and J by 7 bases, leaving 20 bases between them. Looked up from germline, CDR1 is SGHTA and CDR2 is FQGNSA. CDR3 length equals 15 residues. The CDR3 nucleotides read TGTGCCAGCAGCGCCCCGAAAGGGAGTGTGGGTGGCTACACCTTC. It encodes CASSAPKGSVGGYTF.

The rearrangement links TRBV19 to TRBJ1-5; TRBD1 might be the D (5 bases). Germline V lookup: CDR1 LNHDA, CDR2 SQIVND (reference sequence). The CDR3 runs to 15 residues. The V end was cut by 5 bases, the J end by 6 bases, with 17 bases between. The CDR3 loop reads CASSLRGFRGQPQHF. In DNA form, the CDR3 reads TGTGCCAGTAGTCTAAGAGGTTTTAGGGGTCAGCCCCAGCATTTT.

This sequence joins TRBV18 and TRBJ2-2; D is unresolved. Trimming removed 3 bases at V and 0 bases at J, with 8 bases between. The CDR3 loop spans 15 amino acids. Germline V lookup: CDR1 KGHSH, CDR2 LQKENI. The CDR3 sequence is CASSPSWANTGELFF. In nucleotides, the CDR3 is TGTGCCAGCTCACCTAGCTGGGCGAACACCGGGGAGCTGTTTTTT. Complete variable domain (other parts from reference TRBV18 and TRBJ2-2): NAGVMQNPRHLVRRRGQEARLRCSPMKGHSHVYWYRQLPEEGLKFMVYLQKENIIDESGMPKERFSAEFPKEGPSILRIQQVVRGDSAAYFCASSPSWANTGELFFGEGSRLTVL.

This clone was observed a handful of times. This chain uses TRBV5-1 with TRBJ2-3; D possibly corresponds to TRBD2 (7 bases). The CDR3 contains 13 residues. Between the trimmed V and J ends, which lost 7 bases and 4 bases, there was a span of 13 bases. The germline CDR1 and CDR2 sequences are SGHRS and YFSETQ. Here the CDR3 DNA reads TGCGCCAGCGGGTCGGGGGGCTCAGATACGCAGTATTTT. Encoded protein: CASGSGGSDTQYF. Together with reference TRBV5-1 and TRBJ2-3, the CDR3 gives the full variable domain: KAGVTQTPRYLIKTRGQQVTLSCSPISGHRSVSWYQQTPGQGLQFLFEYFSETQRNKGNFPGRFSGRQFSNSRSEMNVSTLELGDSALYLCASGSGGSDTQYFGPGTRLTVL.

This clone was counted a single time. CDR3 DNA: TGTGCCAGCAAGCTGGGGAGCTCTGGAAACACCATATATTTT. Translating gives CASKLGSSGNTIYF. The gene calls are TRBV11-1 and TRBJ1-3, with D unresolved. Deletions cut 7 bases from V and 0 bases from J, with 10 bases between. The germline V gene encodes CDR1 SGHAT and CDR2 FQDESV (reference sequence). There are 14 residues in the CDR3.

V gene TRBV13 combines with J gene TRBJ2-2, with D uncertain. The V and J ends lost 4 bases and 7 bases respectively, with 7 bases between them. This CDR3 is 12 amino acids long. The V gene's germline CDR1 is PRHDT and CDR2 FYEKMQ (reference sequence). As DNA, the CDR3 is TGTGCCAGCAGCTCTCTAGGCGGGGAGCTGTTTTTT. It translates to CASSSLGGELFF.

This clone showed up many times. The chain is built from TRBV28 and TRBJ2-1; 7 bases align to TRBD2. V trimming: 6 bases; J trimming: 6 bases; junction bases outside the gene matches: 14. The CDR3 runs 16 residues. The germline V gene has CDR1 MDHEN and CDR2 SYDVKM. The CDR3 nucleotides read TGTGCCAGCAGGAGCCTAGTGGCGGGGGTATCCAATGAGCAGTTCTTC. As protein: CASRSLVAGVSNEQFF.

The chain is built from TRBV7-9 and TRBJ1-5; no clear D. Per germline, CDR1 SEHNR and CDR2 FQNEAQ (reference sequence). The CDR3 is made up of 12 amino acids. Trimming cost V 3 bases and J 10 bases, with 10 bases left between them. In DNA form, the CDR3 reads TGTGCCAGCAGCTTTGGGCTCGATCCCCAGCATTTT. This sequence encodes CASSFGLDPQHF.

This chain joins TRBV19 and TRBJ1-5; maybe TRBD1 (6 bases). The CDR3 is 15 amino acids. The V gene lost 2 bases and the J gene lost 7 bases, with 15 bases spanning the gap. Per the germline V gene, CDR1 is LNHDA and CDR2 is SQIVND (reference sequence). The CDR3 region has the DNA TGTGCCAGTAGTATACCGGGGGCGGGTCGGCAGCCCCAGCATTTT. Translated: CASSIPGAGRQPQHF. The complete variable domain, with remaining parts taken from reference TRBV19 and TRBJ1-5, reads DGGITQSPKYLFRKEGQNVTLSCEQNLNHDAMYWYRQDPGQGLRLIYYSQIVNDFQKGDIAEGYSVSREKKESFPLTVTSAQKNPTAFYLCASSIPGAGRQPQHFGDGTRLSIL.

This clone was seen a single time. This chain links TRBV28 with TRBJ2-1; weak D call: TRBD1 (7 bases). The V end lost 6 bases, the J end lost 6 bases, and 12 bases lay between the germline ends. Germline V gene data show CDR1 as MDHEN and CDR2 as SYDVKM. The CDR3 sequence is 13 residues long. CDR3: CASRTGTFNEQFF. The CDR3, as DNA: TGTGCCAGCAGGACAGGGACTTTCAATGAGCAGTTCTTC.

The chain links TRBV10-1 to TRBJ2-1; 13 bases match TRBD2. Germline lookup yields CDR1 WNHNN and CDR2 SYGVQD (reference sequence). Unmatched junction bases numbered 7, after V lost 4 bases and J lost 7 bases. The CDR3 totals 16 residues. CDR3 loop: CASSAPGLAGRNEQFF. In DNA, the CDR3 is TGCGCCAGCAGTGCCCCGGGACTAGCGGGAAGGAATGAGCAGTTCTTC.

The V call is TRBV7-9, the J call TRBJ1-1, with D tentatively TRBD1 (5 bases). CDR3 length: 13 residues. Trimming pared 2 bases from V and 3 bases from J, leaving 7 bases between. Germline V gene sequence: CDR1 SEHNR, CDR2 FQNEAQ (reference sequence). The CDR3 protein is CASSLKGDTEAFF. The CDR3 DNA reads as TGTGCCAGCAGCTTAAAAGGGGACACTGAAGCTTTCTTT. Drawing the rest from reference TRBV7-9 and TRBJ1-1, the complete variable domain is DTGVSQNPRHKITKRGQNVTFRCDPISEHNRLYWYRQTLGQGPEFLTYFQNEAQLEKSRLLSDRFSAERPKGSFSTLEIQRTEQGDSAMYLCASSLKGDTEAFFGQGTRLTVV.

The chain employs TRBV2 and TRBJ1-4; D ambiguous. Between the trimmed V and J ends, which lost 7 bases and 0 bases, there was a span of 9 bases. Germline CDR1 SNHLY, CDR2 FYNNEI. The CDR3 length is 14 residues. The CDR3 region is CASNSGTTNEKLFF. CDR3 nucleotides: TGTGCCAGCAATTCCGGGACAACTAATGAAAAACTGTTTTTT.

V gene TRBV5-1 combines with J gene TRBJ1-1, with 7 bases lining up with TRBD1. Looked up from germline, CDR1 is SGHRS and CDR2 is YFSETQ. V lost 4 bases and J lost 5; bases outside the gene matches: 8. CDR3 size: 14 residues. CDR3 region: CASSPGTVLTEAFF. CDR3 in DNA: TGCGCCAGCAGCCCGGGGACAGTTTTGACTGAAGCTTTCTTT. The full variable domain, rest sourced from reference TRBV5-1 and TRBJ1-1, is KAGVTQTPRYLIKTRGQQVTLSCSPISGHRSVSWYQQTPGQGLQFLFEYFSETQRNKGNFPGRFSGRQFSNSRSEMNVSTLELGDSALYLCASSPGTVLTEAFFGQGTRLTVV.

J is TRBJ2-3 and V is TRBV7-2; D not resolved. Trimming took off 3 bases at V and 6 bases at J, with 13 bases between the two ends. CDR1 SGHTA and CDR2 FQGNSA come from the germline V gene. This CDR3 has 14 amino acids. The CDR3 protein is CASSFLTRTDTQYF. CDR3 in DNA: TGTGCCAGCAGCTTCCTGACCCGTACGGATACGCAGTATTTT.

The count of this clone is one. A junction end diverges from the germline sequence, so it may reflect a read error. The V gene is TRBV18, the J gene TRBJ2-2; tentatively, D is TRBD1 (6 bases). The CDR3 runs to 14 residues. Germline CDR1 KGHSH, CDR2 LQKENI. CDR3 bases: TGTGCCAGCTCTCCACAGGGATCGACCGGGGAGCTGTTTTTT. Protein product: CASSPQGSTGELFF.

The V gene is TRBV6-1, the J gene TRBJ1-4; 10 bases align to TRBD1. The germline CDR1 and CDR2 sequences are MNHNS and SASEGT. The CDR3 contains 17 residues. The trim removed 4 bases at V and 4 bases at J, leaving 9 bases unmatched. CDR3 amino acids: CASSGRSRTGGNEKLFF. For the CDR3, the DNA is TGTGCCAGCAGTGGAAGAAGTAGGACAGGGGGTAATGAAAAACTGTTTTTT.

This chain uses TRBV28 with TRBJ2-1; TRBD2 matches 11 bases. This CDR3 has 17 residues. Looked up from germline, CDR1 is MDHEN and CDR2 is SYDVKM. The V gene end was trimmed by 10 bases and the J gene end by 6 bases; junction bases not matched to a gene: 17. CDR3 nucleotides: TGTGCCACTTCAGGAGGGACTAGCGGCTCGGGGGGCAATGAGCAGTTCTTC. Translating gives CATSGGTSGSGGNEQFF. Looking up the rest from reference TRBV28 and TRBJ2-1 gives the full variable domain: DVKVTQSSRYLVKRTGEKVFLECVQDMDHENMFWYRQDPGLGLRLIYFSYDVKMKEKGDIPEGYSVSREKKERFSLILESASTNQTSMYLCATSGGTSGSGGNEQFFGPGTRLTVL.

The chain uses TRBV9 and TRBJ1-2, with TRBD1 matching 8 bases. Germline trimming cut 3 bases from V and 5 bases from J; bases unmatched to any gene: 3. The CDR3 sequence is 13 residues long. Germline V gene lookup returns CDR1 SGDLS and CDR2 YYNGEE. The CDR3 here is CASSATGVYGYTF. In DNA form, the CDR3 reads TGTGCCAGCAGCGCGACAGGGGTGTATGGCTACACCTTC.

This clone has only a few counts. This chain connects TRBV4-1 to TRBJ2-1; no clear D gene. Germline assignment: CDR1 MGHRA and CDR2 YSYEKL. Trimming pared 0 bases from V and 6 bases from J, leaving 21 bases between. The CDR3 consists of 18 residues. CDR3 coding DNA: TGCGCCAGCAGCCAAGAATCCGGCCGTTCTTTCAGAGGCAATGAGCAGTTCTTC. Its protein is CASSQESGRSFRGNEQFF.